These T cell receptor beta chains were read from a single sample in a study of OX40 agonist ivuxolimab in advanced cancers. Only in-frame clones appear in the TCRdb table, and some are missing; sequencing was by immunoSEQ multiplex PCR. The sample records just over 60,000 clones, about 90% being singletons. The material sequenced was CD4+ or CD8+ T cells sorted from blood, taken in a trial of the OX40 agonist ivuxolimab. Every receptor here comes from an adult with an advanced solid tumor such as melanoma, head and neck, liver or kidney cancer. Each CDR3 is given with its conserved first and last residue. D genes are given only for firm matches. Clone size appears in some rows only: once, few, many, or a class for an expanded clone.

TGTGCCATCAGTGCGCAGGGGGAAAACATTCAGTACTTC | CAISAQGENIQYF | NA | TRBV10-3 | TRBD1 | TRBJ2-4
TGTGCCAGCAGTTTAGACAGGGGAAGTGAGCAGTTCTTC | CASSLDRGSEQFF | NA | TRBV6-6 | TRBD1 | TRBJ2-1
TGCAGCGGATCCACAGGGTCCTACGAGCAGTACTTC | CSGSTGSYEQYF | NA | TRBV29-1 | NA | TRBJ2-7
TGTGCCAGAGGGCAGGAGAACACTGAAGCTTTCTTT | CARGQENTEAFF | NA | TRBV6-4 | NA | TRBJ1-1
TGTGCCATCAGTGAGTCGTTTGGCGGGGGAGCCTCTGGGGCCAACGTCCTGACTTTC | CAISESFGGGASGANVLTF | once | TRBV10-3 | TRBD2 | TRBJ2-6
TGTGCCAGCAAAGTAGCGGGAGTGATATACAATGAGCAGTTCTTC | CASKVAGVIYNEQFF | NA | TRBV28 | TRBD2 | TRBJ2-1
TGTGCCACTAGCGGCGGGAGTTGGGATGAGCAGTTCTTC | CATSGGSWDEQFF | NA | TRBV10-3 | TRBD2 | TRBJ2-1
TGTGCCAGCAGCCCTACAGTCTATGGCTACACCTTC | CASSPTVYGYTF | NA | TRBV28 | NA | TRBJ1-2
TGCGCCAGCAGCTACGGGACTAGCGGACCATACGAGCAGTACTTC | CASSYGTSGPYEQYF | NA | TRBV5-1 | TRBD2 | TRBJ2-7
TGTGCCAGCAGCCCGGGACACCCCAGGTTTGGGCAGTACTTC | CASSPGHPRFGQYF | NA | TRBV11-2 | NA | TRBJ2-7
TGTGCCAGAAGCCCGACCTCTGCGCAGTATTTT | CARSPTSAQYF | NA | TRBV5-3 | NA | TRBJ2-3
TGTGCCAGCAGTTTAGAGACTAGCGGGGGCTACGAGCAGTACTTC | CASSLETSGGYEQYF | NA | TRBV28 | TRBD2 | TRBJ2-7
TGTGCCGGGGGGGCCGGGATCGCGTCCTACGAGCAGTACTTC | CAGGAGIASYEQYF | NA | TRBV6-1 | NA | TRBJ2-7
TGTGCCAGCAGTGAAAGTCTGGGAGACACTGAAGCTTTCTTT | CASSESLGDTEAFF | NA | TRBV6-5 | NA | TRBJ1-1
TGCGCCAGCAGCTTGCTAGGGGGCGGTGAAAAACTGTTTTTT | CASSLLGGGEKLFF | NA | TRBV5-1 | TRBD1 | TRBJ1-4
TGTGCCAGCAGCGCGCAGGGGTTGGCCCAGCATTTT | CASSAQGLAQHF | NA | TRBV7-2 | NA | TRBJ1-5
TGCAGCGTTCAATCGGGAGACTATGGCTACACCTTC | CSVQSGDYGYTF | NA | TRBV29-1 | NA | TRBJ1-2
TGCGCCAGCAGCTTTAGCGACAGGGCATTGGTCGGCACAGATACGCAGTATTTT | CASSFSDRALVGTDTQYF | NA | TRBV5-1 | TRBD1 | TRBJ2-3
TGCAGCGTTGGCGTTGGCCGGAAAAACATTCAGTACTTC | CSVGVGRKNIQYF | NA | TRBV29-1 | NA | TRBJ2-4
TGTGCCAGCAGTCCTTGGACTTCCCACACCGGGGAGCTGTTTTTT | CASSPWTSHTGELFF | NA | TRBV28 | NA | TRBJ2-2
TGCGCCAGCAGCACCCGACAGGAAGGGGCTGAGCAGTTCTTC | CASSTRQEGAEQFF | NA | TRBV21-1 | NA | TRBJ2-1
TGTGCCAGCAGCTCCACCGGGACCAACTCAGATACGCAGTATTTT | CASSSTGTNSDTQYF | NA | TRBV7-8 | NA | TRBJ2-3
TGTGCCAGCAGCCAACCCGGGACAGGAGGTGGCTACACCTTC | CASSQPGTGGGYTF | NA | TRBV6-6 | TRBD1 | TRBJ1-2
TGTGCCAGCAGCAAGGGACAGGGGTACGAGCAGTACTTC | CASSKGQGYEQYF | NA | TRBV5-4 | TRBD1 | TRBJ2-7
TGTGCCAGCAGGAAACTCCGAGATGGCTACACCTTC | CASRKLRDGYTF | NA | TRBV2 | NA | TRBJ1-2
TGCAGCGTTGCCGTCGAGGACAGCCTTAATGAAAAACTGTTTTTT | CSVAVEDSLNEKLFF | NA | TRBV29-1 | NA | TRBJ1-4
TGTGCCAGCTCACCGCGACTAGCGTCCGACGAGCAGTACTTC | CASSPRLASDEQYF | NA | TRBV18 | TRBD2 | TRBJ2-7
TGTGCCAGCAGCTTGTTCTTCGGGGGCAGCTCCTATAATTCACCCCTCCACTTT | CASSLFFGGSSYNSPLHF | NA | TRBV5-6 | NA | TRBJ1-6
TGTGCCAGCAGTTACACGACAGGTGATAATGAAAAACTGTTTTTT | CASSYTTGDNEKLFF | NA | TRBV6-5 | NA | TRBJ1-4
TGTGCCAGCAGACACGGTGGGACAGGGGACTCCTACGAGCAGTACTTC | CASRHGGTGDSYEQYF | NA | TRBV28 | TRBD1 | TRBJ2-7
TGTGCCAGCAGTGAACACAGGGGGAACACTGAAGCTTTCTTT | CASSEHRGNTEAFF | NA | TRBV2 | TRBD1 | TRBJ1-1
TGTGCCAGCAGACCGGGACAGGGAGACATTCAGTACTTC | CASRPGQGDIQYF | NA | TRBV28 | TRBD1 | TRBJ2-4
TGCAGCGTCCGGGACACGAGCGAGGAGTACTTC | CSVRDTSEEYF | NA | TRBV29-1 | NA | TRBJ2-7
TGTGCCTGGAGCGGGGACTCCAATCAGCCCCAGCATTTT | CAWSGDSNQPQHF | NA | TRBV30 | NA | TRBJ1-5
TGTGCCAGCAGTTATTTCGGACAGGGTGAGTCCGAGCAGTACTTC | CASSYFGQGESEQYF | NA | TRBV27 | TRBD1 | TRBJ2-7
TGTGCCAGCTCCGCACGAAATGAAGGGGGCGCGGGCTATGGCTACACCTTC | CASSARNEGGAGYGYTF | NA | TRBV18 | TRBD1 | TRBJ1-2
TGTGCCAGCAGCGCCGGGACAGGGGGGGTAAATGAGCAGTTCTTC | CASSAGTGGVNEQFF | medium-sized | TRBV7-6 | TRBD1 | TRBJ2-1
TGTGCCAGCAGCTTAGCGATCGAGGCGTTTGGGGGCTTGGACTATGGCTACACCTTC | CASSLAIEAFGGLDYGYTF | NA | TRBV7-3 | NA | TRBJ1-2
TGCGCCAGCAGTATTTCTATGACTAGCGGGCAAGAGACCCAGTACTTC | CASSISMTSGQETQYF | NA | TRBV5-1 | TRBD2 | TRBJ2-5